This record looks at one TCR beta chain sequence and its context. Its matching antigen is unknown. This record belongs to a study of identical twins. TCRdb analysed the 5' RACE reads with MiXCR anew, one entry per CDR3 protein. The repertoire holds approximately 210,000 distinct CDR3 sequences, less than 10% seen once, with 5.1% in the top ten. Study findings and constraints: Weaker excess twin sharing was observed in beta out-of-frame sequences.

All donors were healthy, and all were Caucasian. The V end was cut by 3 bases, the J end by 7 bases, with 15 bases between. This CDR3 spans 13 amino acids. Germline V gives CDR1 DFQATT, CDR2 SNEGSKA (reference sequence). Sequencing input: memory (CD45RO+) T cells sorted from blood. The TCR comes from a woman under 30 in good health. The gene calls are TRBV20-1 and TRBJ1-2, with a tentative D call TRBD1 (6 bases). In DNA, the CDR3 is TGCAGTGCTAGCCTGGGCAGGGGCAGTGGCTACACCTTC. Translation: CSASLGRGSGYTF.